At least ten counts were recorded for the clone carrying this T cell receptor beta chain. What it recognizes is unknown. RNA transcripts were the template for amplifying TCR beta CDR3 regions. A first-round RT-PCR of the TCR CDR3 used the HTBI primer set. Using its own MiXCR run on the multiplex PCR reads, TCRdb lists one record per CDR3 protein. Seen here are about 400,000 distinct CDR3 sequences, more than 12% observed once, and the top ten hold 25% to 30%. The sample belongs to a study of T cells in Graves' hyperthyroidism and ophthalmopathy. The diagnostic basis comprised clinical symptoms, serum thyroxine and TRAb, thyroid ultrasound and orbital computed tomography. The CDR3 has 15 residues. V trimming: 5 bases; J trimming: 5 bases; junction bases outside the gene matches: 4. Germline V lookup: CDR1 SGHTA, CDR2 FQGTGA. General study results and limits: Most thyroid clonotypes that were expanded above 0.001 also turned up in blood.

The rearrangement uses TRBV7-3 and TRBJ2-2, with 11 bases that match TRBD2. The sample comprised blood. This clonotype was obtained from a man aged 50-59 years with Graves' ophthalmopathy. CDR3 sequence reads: CASSMGLAVTGELFF. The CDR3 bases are TGTGCCAGCAGCATGGGACTAGCGGTTACCGGGGAGCTGTTTTTT.